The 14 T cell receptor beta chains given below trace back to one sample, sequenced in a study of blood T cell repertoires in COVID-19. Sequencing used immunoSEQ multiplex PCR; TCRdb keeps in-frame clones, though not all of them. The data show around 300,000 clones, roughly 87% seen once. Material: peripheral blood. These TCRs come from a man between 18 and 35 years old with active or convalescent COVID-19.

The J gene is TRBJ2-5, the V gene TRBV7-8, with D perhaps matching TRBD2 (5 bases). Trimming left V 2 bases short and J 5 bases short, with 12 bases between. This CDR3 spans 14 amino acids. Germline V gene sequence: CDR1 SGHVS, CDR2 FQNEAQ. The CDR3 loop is CASSLTLRGETQYF. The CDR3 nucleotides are TGTGCCAGCAGCTTAACACTGCGAGGGGAGACCCAGTACTTC.

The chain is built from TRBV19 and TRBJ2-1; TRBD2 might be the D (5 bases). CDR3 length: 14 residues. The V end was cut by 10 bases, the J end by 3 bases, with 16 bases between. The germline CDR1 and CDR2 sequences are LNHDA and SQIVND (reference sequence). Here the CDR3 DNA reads TGTGCCACCCAGGACCGAGGGAACTACAATGAGCAGTTCTTC. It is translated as CATQDRGNYNEQFF.

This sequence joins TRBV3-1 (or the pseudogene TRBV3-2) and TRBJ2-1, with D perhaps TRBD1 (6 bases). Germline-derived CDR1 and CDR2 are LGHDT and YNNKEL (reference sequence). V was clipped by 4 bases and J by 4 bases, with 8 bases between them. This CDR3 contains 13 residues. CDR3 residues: CASSPTGYNEQFF. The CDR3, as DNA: TGTGCCAGCAGCCCGACAGGATACAATGAGCAGTTCTTC.

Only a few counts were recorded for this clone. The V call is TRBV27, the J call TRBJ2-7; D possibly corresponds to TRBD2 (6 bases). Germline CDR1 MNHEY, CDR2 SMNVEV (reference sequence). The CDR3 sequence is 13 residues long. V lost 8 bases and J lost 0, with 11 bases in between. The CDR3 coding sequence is TGTGCCAGCCGGGACTTAGGCTCCTACGAGCAGTACTTC. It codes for CASRDLGSYEQYF.

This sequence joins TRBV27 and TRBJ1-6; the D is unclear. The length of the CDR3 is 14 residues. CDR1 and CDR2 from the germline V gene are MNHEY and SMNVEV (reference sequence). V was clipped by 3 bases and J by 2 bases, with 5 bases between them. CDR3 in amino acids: CASSFGTYNSPLHF. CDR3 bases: TGTGCCAGCAGTTTCGGGACCTATAATTCACCCCTCCACTTT.

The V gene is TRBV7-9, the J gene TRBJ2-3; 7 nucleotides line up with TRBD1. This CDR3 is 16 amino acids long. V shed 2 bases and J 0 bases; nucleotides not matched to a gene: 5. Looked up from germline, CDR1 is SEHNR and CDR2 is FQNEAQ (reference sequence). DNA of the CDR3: TGTGCCAGCAGCTTACTTTGGACAGGCAGCACAGATACGCAGTATTTT. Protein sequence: CASSLLWTGSTDTQYF.

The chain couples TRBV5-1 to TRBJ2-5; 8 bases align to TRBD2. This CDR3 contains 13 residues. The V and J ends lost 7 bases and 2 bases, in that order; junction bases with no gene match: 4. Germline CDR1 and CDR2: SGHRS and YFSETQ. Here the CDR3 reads CASGAGEQETQYF. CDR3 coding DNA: TGCGCCAGCGGAGCGGGGGAGCAAGAGACCCAGTACTTC.

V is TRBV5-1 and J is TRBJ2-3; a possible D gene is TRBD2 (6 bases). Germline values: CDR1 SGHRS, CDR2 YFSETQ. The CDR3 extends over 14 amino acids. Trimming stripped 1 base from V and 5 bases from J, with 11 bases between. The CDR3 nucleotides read TGCGCCAGCAGCTTGTTTAGCGGAGGAGATACGCAGTATTTT. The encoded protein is CASSLFSGGDTQYF.

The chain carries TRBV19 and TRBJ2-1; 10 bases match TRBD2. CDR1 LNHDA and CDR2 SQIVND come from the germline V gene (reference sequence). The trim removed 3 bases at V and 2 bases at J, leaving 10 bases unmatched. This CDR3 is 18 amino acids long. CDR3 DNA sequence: TGTGCCAGTAGTATCCCAGGAATAGCGGGAGGCGCCTACAATGAGCAGTTCTTC. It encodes CASSIPGIAGGAYNEQFF. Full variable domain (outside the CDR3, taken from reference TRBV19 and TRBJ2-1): DGGITQSPKYLFRKEGQNVTLSCEQNLNHDAMYWYRQDPGQGLRLIYYSQIVNDFQKGDIAEGYSVSREKKESFPLTVTSAQKNPTAFYLCASSIPGIAGGAYNEQFFGPGTRLTVL.

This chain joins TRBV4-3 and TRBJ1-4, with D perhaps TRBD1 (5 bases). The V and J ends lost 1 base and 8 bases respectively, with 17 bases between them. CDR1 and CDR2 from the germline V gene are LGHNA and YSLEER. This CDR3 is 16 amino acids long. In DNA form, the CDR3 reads TGCGCCAGCAGCCAAGCCCAGGGCTTAGACGGAGAAAAACTGTTTTTT. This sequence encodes CASSQAQGLDGEKLFF.

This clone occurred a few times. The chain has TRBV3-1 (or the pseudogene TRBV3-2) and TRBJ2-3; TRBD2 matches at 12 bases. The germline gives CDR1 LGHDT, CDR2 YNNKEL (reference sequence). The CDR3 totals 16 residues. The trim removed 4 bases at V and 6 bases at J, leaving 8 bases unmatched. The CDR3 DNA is TGTGCCAGCAGCCCCAGACTAGCGGGGGTCTGGGATACGCAGTATTTT. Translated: CASSPRLAGVWDTQYF.

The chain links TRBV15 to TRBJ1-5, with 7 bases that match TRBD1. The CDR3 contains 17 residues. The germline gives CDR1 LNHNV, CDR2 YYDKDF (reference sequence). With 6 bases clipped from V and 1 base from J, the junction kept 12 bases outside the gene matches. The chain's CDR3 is CATSGTHRGLSNQPQHF. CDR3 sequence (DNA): TGTGCCACCAGTGGGACCCACAGGGGCCTGAGCAATCAGCCCCAGCATTTT.

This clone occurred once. This chain's CDR3 is CASSPQGSVYGYTF. DNA of the CDR3: TGCGCCAGCAGCCCACAGGGTTCCGTCTATGGCTACACCTTC. The rearrangement uses TRBV4-1 and TRBJ1-2; a possible D gene is TRBD1 (6 bases). Trimming stripped 4 bases from V and 4 bases from J, with 13 bases between. CDR3 length equals 14 residues. From germline, CDR1 is MGHRA and CDR2 YSYEKL.

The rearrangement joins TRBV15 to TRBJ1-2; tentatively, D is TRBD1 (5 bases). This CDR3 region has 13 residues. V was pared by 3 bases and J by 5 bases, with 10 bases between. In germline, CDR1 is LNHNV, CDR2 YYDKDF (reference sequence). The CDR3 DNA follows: TGTGCCACCAGCAGCTCCAGGGCATATGGCTACACCTTC. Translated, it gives CATSSSRAYGYTF.